The 20 T cell receptor beta chains presented below share a single source sample, sequenced in a study of blood T cell repertoires in COVID-19. Profiled with immunoSEQ multiplex PCR; TCRdb holds only in-frame clones, not every one. Of 270,000 or so clones in the sample, under 90% were seen once. Sequenced input: peripheral blood. The receptors stem from a woman under 30 with acute or convalescent COVID-19.

This clone was observed a few times. V usage is TRBV27 and J usage is TRBJ2-1, with D possibly being TRBD2 (5 bases). With 5 bases removed from V and 6 bases from J, the gap between germline ends came to 14 bases. The V gene's germline CDR1 is MNHEY and CDR2 SMNVEV (reference sequence). The CDR3 extends over 14 amino acids. Here the CDR3 reads CASSPDSARNEQFF. The CDR3 DNA reads as TGTGCCAGCAGTCCGGACTCCGCTCGCAATGAGCAGTTCTTC.

The chain recombines TRBV5-1 with TRBJ1-2; 8 bases fit TRBD1. Germline assignment: CDR1 SGHRS and CDR2 YFSETQ. The CDR3 totals 16 residues. The V segment lost 1 base and the J segment 2 bases; nucleotides outside the gene matches: 7. CDR3 in DNA: TGCGCCAGCAGCTTGTGGGGCAGGACAGGGAACTATGGCTACACCTTC. The encoded protein is CASSLWGRTGNYGYTF. Complete variable domain (other parts from reference TRBV5-1 and TRBJ1-2): KAGVTQTPRYLIKTRGQQVTLSCSPISGHRSVSWYQQTPGQGLQFLFEYFSETQRNKGNFPGRFSGRQFSNSRSEMNVSTLELGDSALYLCASSLWGRTGNYGYTFGSGTRLTVV.

The chain employs TRBV6-5 and TRBJ1-3, with TRBD1 matching 7 bases. The CDR3 is 13 residues long. The junction had 3 bases not matched to a gene; V was cut back by 7 bases and J by 3 bases. Germline CDR1 is MNHEY and CDR2 is SVGAGI. The CDR3 bases are TGTGCCAGCAAGGGGGCAGGTGGAAACACCATATATTTT. It encodes CASKGAGGNTIYF.

The chain couples TRBV2 to TRBJ2-2; 7 bases are a match to TRBD2. CDR1 SNHLY and CDR2 FYNNEI come from the germline V gene. This CDR3 has 15 amino acids. The junction had 1 base not matched to a gene; V was cut back by 1 base and J by 2 bases. CDR3 in DNA: TGTGCCAGCAGTGAAGGGACTAGTAACACCGGGGAGCTGTTTTTT. As protein: CASSEGTSNTGELFF.

V usage is TRBV7-8 and J usage is TRBJ2-7, with 7 bases fitting TRBD1. The junction had 15 bases not matched to a gene; V was cut back by 5 bases and J by 5 bases. The V gene's germline CDR1 is SGHVS and CDR2 FQNEAQ. The CDR3 spans 16 residues. The CDR3 protein is CASSQEMGRGTHEQYF. The CDR3 DNA follows: TGTGCCAGCAGCCAGGAGATGGGCAGGGGGACGCACGAGCAGTACTTC.

This clone was counted between two and nine times. J is TRBJ2-7 and V is TRBV7-6; 10 bases are a match to TRBD2. After removal of 3 bases from V and 1 base from J, the junction contained 6 bases not matched to a gene. CDR3 length equals 16 residues. The germline V gene has CDR1 SGHVS and CDR2 FNYEAQ. The CDR3 region has the DNA TGTGCCAGCAGCTTCGAAAGTAGCGGGAGGTCCTACGAGCAGTACTTC. Protein product: CASSFESSGRSYEQYF.

J is TRBJ1-2 and V is TRBV13; 8 bases align to TRBD1. CDR3 length equals 14 residues. CDR1 PRHDT and CDR2 FYEKMQ come from the germline V gene (reference sequence). The trim removed 5 bases at V and 5 bases at J, leaving 7 bases unmatched. CDR3 nucleotides: TGTGCCAGCAGCCAGGGACAGGTCGTTTATGGCTACACCTTC. Protein sequence: CASSQGQVVYGYTF. The full variable domain, in which reference TRBV13 and TRBJ1-2 provide the parts outside the CDR3, is AAGVIQSPRHLIKEKRETATLKCYPIPRHDTVYWYQQGPGQDPQFLISFYEKMQSDKGSIPDRFSAQQFSDYHSELNMSSLELGDSALYFCASSQGQVVYGYTFGSGTRLTVV.

The V gene is TRBV19, the J gene TRBJ2-5; the match to TRBD1 covers 8 bases. Unmatched junction bases numbered 13, after V lost 5 bases and J lost 5 bases. The CDR3 contains 16 residues. Germline V gene lookup returns CDR1 LNHDA and CDR2 SQIVND (reference sequence). The CDR3: CASSAKGQGKRETQYF. The CDR3 region has the DNA TGTGCCAGTAGTGCTAAAGGACAGGGCAAGCGGGAGACCCAGTACTTC.

The rearrangement joins TRBV2 to TRBJ1-2; 8 nucleotides match TRBD1. The CDR3 runs to 12 residues. The junction had 7 bases not matched to a gene; V was cut back by 6 bases and J by 10 bases. Germline CDR1 and CDR2: SNHLY and FYNNEI. In DNA form, the CDR3 reads TGTGCCAGCAGCGGACAGGGTTCCCTCTACACCTTC. Residues: CASSGQGSLYTF.

As regards this clone: Other DNA sequences from this sample encode an identical CDR3 as well. This rearrangement joins TRBV7-9 to TRBJ2-3; D not resolved. Trimming took off 5 bases at V and 0 bases at J, with 3 bases between the two ends. The CDR3 is 12 residues long. CDR1 SEHNR and CDR2 FQNEAQ come from the germline V gene (reference sequence). The CDR3 protein is CASSLSTDTQYF. CDR3 in DNA: TGTGCCAGCAGCCTTAGCACAGATACGCAGTATTTT.

The rearrangement uses TRBV6-5 and TRBJ1-2, with D perhaps TRBD1 (6 bases). The germline V and J ends were trimmed by 4 bases and 8 bases, with 20 bases remaining between them. The CDR3 sequence is 15 residues long. Germline V gene sequence: CDR1 MNHEY, CDR2 SVGAGI. The CDR3 reads CASSSPGAGARGYTF. The CDR3 region has the DNA TGTGCCAGCAGTTCCCCCGGGGCGGGGGCGCGAGGCTACACCTTC.

The chain recombines TRBV27 with TRBJ1-1; D is unresolved. Germline V gives CDR1 MNHEY, CDR2 SMNVEV (reference sequence). Trimming removed 1 base from V and 2 bases from J, with 8 bases in between. The CDR3 runs to 14 residues. In DNA, the CDR3 is TGTGCCAGCAGTTTATTGGCATCTAACACTGAAGCTTTCTTT. Translated: CASSLLASNTEAFF.

This clone was counted a few times. The rearrangement uses TRBV28 and TRBJ2-5, with a weak D call TRBD2 (5 bases). V lost 4 bases to trimming and J lost 4 bases, with 10 bases between them. CDR3 length: 13 residues. The germline V gene has CDR1 MDHEN and CDR2 SYDVKM. CDR3 nucleotides: TGTGCCAGCAGTTACGCGGGCCGAGAGACCCAGTACTTC. Translated: CASSYAGRETQYF.

The chain recombines TRBV24-1 with TRBJ2-1; the match to TRBD2 covers 7 bases. Looked up from germline, CDR1 is KGHDR and CDR2 is SFDVKD. The CDR3 runs to 17 residues. With 2 bases clipped from V and 1 base from J, the junction kept 7 bases outside the gene matches. CDR3 sequence: CATSDSRLAGSYNEQFF. Here the CDR3 DNA reads TGTGCCACCAGTGATTCCCGACTAGCTGGTTCCTACAATGAGCAGTTCTTC.

The chain uses TRBV10-3 and TRBJ2-5; 10 positions agree with TRBD1. Germline assignment: CDR1 ENHRY and CDR2 SYGVKD. The CDR3 is made up of 16 amino acids. V lost 0 bases, J lost 5 bases, and 6 bases stayed unmatched. CDR3 sequence reads: CAISESDRGLRETQYF. CDR3 nucleotides: TGTGCCATCAGTGAGTCCGACAGGGGGCTTCGGGAGACCCAGTACTTC.

The chain carries TRBV19 and TRBJ1-1, with 8 bases identical to TRBD1. The CDR3 length is 15 residues. Looked up from germline, CDR1 is LNHDA and CDR2 is SQIVND (reference sequence). V lost 3 bases to trimming and J lost 4 bases; unmatched junction nucleotides: 7. CDR3 region: CASSMGQVRATEAFF. In nucleotides, the CDR3 is TGTGCCAGTAGTATGGGACAGGTGAGGGCCACTGAAGCTTTCTTT.

The chain combines TRBV24-1 with TRBJ2-1; perhaps TRBD2 as D (6 bases). The germline gives CDR1 KGHDR, CDR2 SFDVKD. Trimming took off 4 bases at V and 0 bases at J, with 6 bases between the two ends. The CDR3 is 14 residues long. CDR3 region: CATSEGGSYNEQFF. CDR3 in DNA: TGTGCCACCAGTGAGGGGGGCTCCTACAATGAGCAGTTCTTC.

The chain couples TRBV7-2 to TRBJ1-2; no definite D call. The V and J ends lost 7 bases and 8 bases respectively, with 17 bases between them. CDR1 SGHTA and CDR2 FQGNSA come from the germline V gene. CDR3 length: 13 amino acids. The CDR3 loop is CASNPVRVGGYTF. The CDR3 DNA sequence: TGTGCCAGCAACCCGGTGAGGGTAGGCGGCTACACCTTC.

The chain links TRBV7-8 to TRBJ2-3; D uncertain. The CDR3 contains 12 residues. Per germline, CDR1 SGHVS and CDR2 FQNEAQ. Trimming removed 5 bases from V and 4 bases from J, with 7 bases in between. The CDR3 sequence: CASSPGSDTQYF. As DNA, the CDR3 is TGTGCCAGCAGCCCCGGGTCAGATACGCAGTATTTT.

The rearrangement uses TRBV27 and TRBJ2-7; no reliable D call. Trimming took off 0 bases at V and 1 base at J, with 7 bases between the two ends. Germline lookup yields CDR1 MNHEY and CDR2 SMNVEV (reference sequence). CDR3 size: 14 residues. This CDR3 reads CASSLSADSYEQYF. DNA for the CDR3: TGTGCCAGCAGTTTATCGGCCGATTCCTACGAGCAGTACTTC.